The 18 T cell receptor beta chains reported below all come from one sample, sequenced in a study of spatial heterogeneity in lung cancer. Time point given: sample taken at primary tumor resection. The authors sequenced whole RNA from tumor, nontumor lung or frozen PBMC without sorting. TCRdb called the 5' RACE reads again in MiXCR, with one record for every CDR3 protein. The sample yields roughly 20,000 distinct CDR3 sequences, roughly 4.6% seen once. Material: PBMCs, obtained at surgery. These receptors were obtained from a male donor with early-stage non-small cell lung cancer.

This clonotype was counted ten times or more. In DNA, the CDR3 is TGCGCCAGCAGCTTTGGAGACTGGGCAAATGAGCAGTTCTTC. As protein: CASSFGDWANEQFF. This chain connects TRBV5-1 to TRBJ2-1; D call uncertain. Looked up from germline, CDR1 is SGHRS and CDR2 is YFSETQ. Trimming removed 2 bases from V and 7 bases from J, with 13 bases in between. This CDR3 has 14 residues.

Only a few counts were recorded for this clonotype. The rearrangement joins TRBV25-1 to TRBJ2-6; D might be TRBD2 (6 bases). In germline, CDR1 is MGHDK, CDR2 SYGVNS. The CDR3 contains 13 residues. CDR3 bases: TGTGCGTCGGGGGATGCGGGGGCCAACGTCCTGACTTTC. Residues: CASGDAGANVLTF.

This clonotype was picked up many times. This chain connects TRBV10-3 to TRBJ2-1; 8 positions agree with TRBD2. CDR3 length equals 17 residues. V lost 0 bases, J lost 9 bases, and 13 bases stayed unmatched. CDR1 and CDR2 from the germline V gene are ENHRY and SYGVKD. CDR3 in amino acids: CAISESGSSGLRGEQFF. The CDR3 DNA reads as TGTGCCATCAGTGAGTCCGGGTCTAGCGGGCTTAGGGGTGAGCAGTTCTTC.

In this sample, this clonotype turned up many times. CDR3 region: CASRIRAGYTF. For the CDR3, the DNA is TGTGCCAGCAGGATCAGGGCGGGCTACACCTTC. This rearrangement joins TRBV28 to TRBJ1-2, with D tentatively TRBD1 (5 bases). This CDR3 region has 11 residues. CDR1 and CDR2 from the germline V gene are MDHEN and SYDVKM. V lost 6 bases and J lost 8, with 10 bases in between.

This chain uses TRBV20-1 with TRBJ1-5; D gene uncertain. V lost 3 bases and J lost 2, with 14 bases in between. CDR3 size: 15 residues. Germline loops: CDR1 DFQATT, CDR2 SNEGSKA (reference sequence). The CDR3 DNA follows: TGCAGTGCTAGCCCGGGAGTCCTTGGCAATCAGCCCCAGCATTTT. This gives the protein CSASPGVLGNQPQHF.

There are many counts of this clonotype. This rearrangement joins TRBV4-2 to TRBJ2-7, with 14 bases fitting TRBD2. The CDR3 is made up of 15 amino acids. Germline values: CDR1 LGHNA, CDR2 YNFKEQ. V trimming: 4 bases; J trimming: 3 bases; junction bases outside the gene matches: 2. CDR3 residues: CASSLGLAGVYEQYF. CDR3 DNA: TGTGCCAGCAGCCTGGGACTAGCGGGAGTCTACGAGCAGTACTTC.

This clonotype occurred many times. V usage is TRBV9 and J usage is TRBJ1-1; D unclear. CDR1 and CDR2 (germline): SGDLS, YYNGEE. The CDR3 is 15 amino acids. Trimming removed 0 bases at V and 4 bases at J, with 13 bases between. The CDR3 region is CASSVEDLGGTEAFF. CDR3 sequence (DNA): TGTGCCAGCAGCGTAGAGGATCTCGGTGGCACTGAAGCTTTCTTT. Filled out from reference TRBV9 and TRBJ1-1, the complete variable domain reads DSGVTQTPKHLITATGQRVTLRCSPRSGDLSVYWYQQSLDQGLQFLIQYYNGEERAKGNILERFSAQQFPDLHSELNLSSLELGDSALYFCASSVEDLGGTEAFFGQGTRLTVV.

This clonotype was seen repeatedly, ten times or more. The chain has TRBV6-5 and TRBJ1-1, with TRBD1 identical over 7 bases. CDR1 and CDR2 from the germline V gene are MNHEY and SVGAGI. This CDR3 has 13 amino acids. V lost 6 bases, J lost 4 bases, and 5 bases stayed unmatched. The CDR3 coding sequence is TGTGCCAGCAGCCAGGGGGGGTTCACTGAAGCTTTCTTT. Amino acid sequence: CASSQGGFTEAFF.

In its sample, this clonotype was seen many times. V gene TRBV19 combines with J gene TRBJ1-2, with D unresolved. Germline loops: CDR1 LNHDA, CDR2 SQIVND (reference sequence). With 7 bases removed from V and 8 bases from J, the gap between germline ends came to 23 bases. This CDR3 is 15 amino acids long. In DNA, the CDR3 is TGTGCCAGTACCCCAGCCGGTGCGGGCACTGGAGGCTACACCTTC. Protein sequence: CASTPAGAGTGGYTF.

This clonotype has a handful of counts. The chain joins TRBV12-3 or TRBV12-4 to TRBJ2-3; no clear D. V gave up 5 bases and J gave up 4 bases, with 10 bases separating them. The CDR3 has 13 amino acids. CDR3 in amino acids: CASSQGSPDTQYF. Written as DNA, the CDR3 is TGTGCCAGCAGTCAAGGGTCCCCAGATACGCAGTATTTT.

This clonotype was seen at least ten times. The chain uses TRBV2 and TRBJ1-5, with D tentatively TRBD1 (6 bases). Trimming left V 1 base short and J 5 bases short, with 12 bases between. The CDR3 has 15 residues. The germline gives CDR1 SNHLY, CDR2 FYNNEI. Here the CDR3 DNA reads TGTGCCAGCAGTGAAGGGCGGGGGACACATCAGCCCCAGCATTTT. Protein product: CASSEGRGTHQPQHF.

The table lists this clonotype with many counts. This rearrangement joins TRBV20-1 to TRBJ2-1; tentatively, D is TRBD2 (6 bases). CDR3 length equals 11 residues. Deletions cut 3 bases from V and 8 bases from J, with 8 bases between. Germline lookup yields CDR1 DFQATT and CDR2 SNEGSKA (reference sequence). Here the CDR3 reads CSASPGDEQFF. DNA for the CDR3: TGCAGTGCTAGCCCGGGGGATGAGCAGTTCTTC.

The chain joins TRBV3-1 to TRBJ2-7; weak D call: TRBD2 (5 bases). The CDR3 covers 14 residues. Trimming left V 4 bases short and J 5 bases short, with 15 bases between. CDR1 is LGHDT, CDR2 YNNKEL, per germline (reference sequence). CDR3 in amino acids: CASSRRELWDEQYF. CDR3 DNA: TGTGCCAGCAGCCGACGGGAACTCTGGGACGAGCAGTACTTC.

This clonotype occurred many times. The J gene is TRBJ2-1, the V gene TRBV19; no definite D call. There are 13 residues in the CDR3. The V end lost 5 bases, the J end lost 0 bases, and 5 bases lay between the germline ends. Germline CDR1 reads LNHDA; CDR2 reads SQIVND (reference sequence). CDR3 residues: CASSLNSYNEQFF. The CDR3 region has the DNA TGTGCCAGTAGTTTAAACTCCTACAATGAGCAGTTCTTC.

Only a few counts were recorded for this clonotype. The J gene is TRBJ2-1, the V gene TRBV7-3, with 10 bases fitting TRBD2. The CDR3 covers 15 residues. Germline V gives CDR1 SGHTA, CDR2 FQGTGA. V trimming: 1 base; J trimming: 9 bases; junction bases outside the gene matches: 6. CDR3 amino acids: CASSLKSGRASEQFF. In DNA form, the CDR3 reads TGTGCCAGCAGCTTAAAAAGCGGGAGGGCCTCTGAGCAGTTCTTC.

This chain links TRBV19 with TRBJ2-3, with D unresolved. V shed 6 bases and J shed 2 bases, with 15 bases lying between them. The CDR3 runs to 15 residues. The germline CDR1 and CDR2 sequences are LNHDA and SQIVND (reference sequence). CDR3 amino acids: CASRFRAEITDTQYF. The CDR3 bases are TGTGCCAGTAGATTCCGGGCAGAGATCACAGATACGCAGTATTTT.

This clonotype was detected ten times or more. This chain connects TRBV29-1 to TRBJ1-3, with D possibly matching TRBD1 (5 bases). Germline V gene data show CDR1 as SQVTM and CDR2 as ANQGSEA. V lost 7 bases and J 0 bases, leaving 19 bases between the germline ends. CDR3 length: 16 amino acids. The CDR3 is CSALGRPDRSGNTIYF. The DNA for the CDR3 is TGCAGCGCACTGGGACGGCCTGACCGCTCTGGAAACACCATATATTTT.

This clonotype was seen at least ten times. This rearrangement joins TRBV23-1 to TRBJ2-2, with D perhaps assigned TRBD1 or TRBD2 (6 bases each). TRBV23-1 is designated an ORF whose function remains uncertain. V lost 6 bases to trimming and J lost 7 bases, with 18 bases between them. The CDR3 is made up of 15 amino acids. CDR3 sequence: CASSPPGGKGGELFF. CDR3 nucleotides: TGCGCCAGCAGCCCTCCCGGGGGCAAAGGCGGGGAGCTGTTTTTT.